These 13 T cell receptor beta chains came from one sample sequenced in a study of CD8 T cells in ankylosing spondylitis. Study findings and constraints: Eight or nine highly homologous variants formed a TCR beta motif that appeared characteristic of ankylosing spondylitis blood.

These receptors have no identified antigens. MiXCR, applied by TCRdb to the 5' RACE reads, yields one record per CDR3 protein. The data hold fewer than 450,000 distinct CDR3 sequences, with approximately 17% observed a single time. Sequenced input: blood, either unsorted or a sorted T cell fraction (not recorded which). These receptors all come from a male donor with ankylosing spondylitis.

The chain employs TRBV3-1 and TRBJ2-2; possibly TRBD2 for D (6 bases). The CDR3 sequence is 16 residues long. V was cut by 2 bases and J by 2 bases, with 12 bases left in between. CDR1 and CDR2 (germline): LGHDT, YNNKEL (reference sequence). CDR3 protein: CASSQKAGQNTGELFF. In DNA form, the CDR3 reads TGTGCCAGCAGCCAAAAAGCGGGTCAAAACACCGGGGAGCTGTTTTTT. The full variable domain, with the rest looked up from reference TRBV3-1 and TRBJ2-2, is DTAVSQTPKYLVTQMGNDKSIKCEQNLGHDTMYWYKQDSKKFLKIMFSYNNKELIINETVPNRFSPKSPDKAHLNLHINSLELGDSAVYFCASSQKAGQNTGELFFGEGSRLTVL.

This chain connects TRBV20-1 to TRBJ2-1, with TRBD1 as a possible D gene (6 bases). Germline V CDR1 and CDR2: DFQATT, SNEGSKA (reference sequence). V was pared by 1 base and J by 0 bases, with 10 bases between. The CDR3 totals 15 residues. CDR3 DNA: TGCAGTGCTAGAGTCGGACAGAGCTCCTACAATGAGCAGTTCTTC. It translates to CSARVGQSSYNEQFF.

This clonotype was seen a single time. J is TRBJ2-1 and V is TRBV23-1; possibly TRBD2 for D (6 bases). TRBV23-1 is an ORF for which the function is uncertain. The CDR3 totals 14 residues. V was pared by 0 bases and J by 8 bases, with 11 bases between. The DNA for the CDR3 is TGCGCCAGCAGTCAATCGGGCAGGGAGGATGAGCAGTTCTTC. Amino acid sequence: CASSQSGREDEQFF.

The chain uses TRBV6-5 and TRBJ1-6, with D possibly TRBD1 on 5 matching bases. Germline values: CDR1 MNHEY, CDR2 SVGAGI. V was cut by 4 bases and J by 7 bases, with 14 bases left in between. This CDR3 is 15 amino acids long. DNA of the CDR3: TGTGCCAGCAGTTGGCTCTCCAGGGCAAATTCACCCCTCCACTTT. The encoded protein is CASSWLSRANSPLHF.

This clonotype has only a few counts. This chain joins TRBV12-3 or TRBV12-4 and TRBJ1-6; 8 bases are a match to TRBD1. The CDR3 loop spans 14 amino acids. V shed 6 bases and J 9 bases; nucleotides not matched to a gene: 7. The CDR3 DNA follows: TGTGCCAGCAGATTGACAGGGGCCCTTTCACCCCTCCACTTT. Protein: CASRLTGALSPLHF.

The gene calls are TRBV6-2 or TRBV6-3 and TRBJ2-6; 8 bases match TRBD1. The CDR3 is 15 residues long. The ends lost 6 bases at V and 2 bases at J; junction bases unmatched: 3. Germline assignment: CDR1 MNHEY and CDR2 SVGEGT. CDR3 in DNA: TGTGCCAGCAGGGAGACAGGGGCTGGGGCCAACGTCCTGACTTTC. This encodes CASRETGAGANVLTF.

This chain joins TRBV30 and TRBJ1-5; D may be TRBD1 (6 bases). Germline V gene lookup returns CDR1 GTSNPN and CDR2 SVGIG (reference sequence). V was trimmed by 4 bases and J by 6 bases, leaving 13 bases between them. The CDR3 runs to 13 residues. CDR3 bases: TGTGCCTGGAAAGGAGGGGGAGGTCAGCCCCAGCATTTT. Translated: CAWKGGGGQPQHF.

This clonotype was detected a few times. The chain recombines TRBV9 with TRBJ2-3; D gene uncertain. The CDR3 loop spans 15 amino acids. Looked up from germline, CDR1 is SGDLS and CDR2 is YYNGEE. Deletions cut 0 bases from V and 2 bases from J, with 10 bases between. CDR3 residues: CASSVAPALTDTQYF. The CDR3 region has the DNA TGTGCCAGCAGCGTAGCTCCCGCCCTCACAGATACGCAGTATTTT.

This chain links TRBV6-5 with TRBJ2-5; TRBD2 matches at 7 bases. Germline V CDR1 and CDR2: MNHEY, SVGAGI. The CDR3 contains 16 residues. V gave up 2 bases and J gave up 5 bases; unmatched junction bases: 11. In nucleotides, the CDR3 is TGTGCCAGCAGTTACAGGCTAGCGGCGAGGGGTGAGACCCAGTACTTC. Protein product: CASSYRLAARGETQYF.

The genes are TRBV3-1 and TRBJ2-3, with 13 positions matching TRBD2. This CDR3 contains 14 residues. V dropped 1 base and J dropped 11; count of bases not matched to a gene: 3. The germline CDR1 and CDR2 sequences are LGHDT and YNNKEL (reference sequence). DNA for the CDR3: TGTGCCAGCAGCCAAGGGACTAGCGGGAGTGTGCAGTATTTT. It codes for CASSQGTSGSVQYF.

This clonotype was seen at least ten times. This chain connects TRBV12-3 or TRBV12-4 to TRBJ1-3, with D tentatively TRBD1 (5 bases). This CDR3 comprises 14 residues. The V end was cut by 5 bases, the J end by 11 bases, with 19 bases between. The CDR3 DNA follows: TGTGCCAGCAGTACCGGGACCGCCTCAAAGGCCATATATTTT. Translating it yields CASSTGTASKAIYF.

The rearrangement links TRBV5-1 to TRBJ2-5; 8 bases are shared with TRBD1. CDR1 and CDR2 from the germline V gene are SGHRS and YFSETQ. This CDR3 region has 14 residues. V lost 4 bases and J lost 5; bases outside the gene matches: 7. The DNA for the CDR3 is TGCGCCAGCAGCCCGGGACAGGAGGGGGAGACCCAGTACTTC. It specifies CASSPGQEGETQYF.

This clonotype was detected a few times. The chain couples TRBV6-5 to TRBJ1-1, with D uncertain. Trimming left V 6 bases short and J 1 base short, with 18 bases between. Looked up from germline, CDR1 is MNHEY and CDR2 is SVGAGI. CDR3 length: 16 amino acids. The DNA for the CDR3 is TGTGCCAGCAGGGACTGGAGGAGGGAACGGAACACTGAAGCTTTCTTT. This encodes CASRDWRRERNTEAFF.